The sequence of this TCR beta chain was determined in a study of graft-versus-host responses after intestinal transplantation. About the study: Anti-thymocyte globulin induction was given to all recipients, followed by tacrolimus and steroids for roughly 3 years.

Germline trimming cut 4 bases from V and 1 base from J; bases unmatched to any gene: 6. The CDR3 length is 18 residues. Germline V CDR1 and CDR2: SEHNR, FQNEAQ (reference sequence). Only in-frame clones appear in the TCRdb table, and some are missing; sequencing was by immunoSEQ multiplex PCR. The data show 62,000 or so clones, roughly 90% seen once. A word on this clone: Its antigen remains unknown.

The receptor was isolated from a human donor who was the organ donor for an intestinal transplant. Material: unstimulated CD8+ T cells sorted from spleen or lymph node cells, obtained before transplant. The chain has TRBV7-9 and TRBJ2-2; 13 nucleotides align to TRBD2. The chain's CDR3 is CASSYGLAGEKNTGELFF. In DNA, the CDR3 is TGTGCCAGCAGCTACGGACTAGCGGGAGAAAAGAACACCGGGGAGCTGTTTTTT.